Listed below are T cell receptor beta chains from one sample, sequenced in a study of blood T cells in healthy people across ages. TCRdb independently ran MiXCR on the 5' RACE reads; one entry per CDR3 protein. The sample contains 780,000 or so distinct CDR3 sequences, around 25% of which appear only once. In addition, the sample was reused for a study of T cells of mothers and their children.

Sequencing was carried out using blood. The receptors derive from a boy younger than 18 in good health. Each CDR3 is given with its conserved first and last residue. D genes are given only for firm matches. Clone size is stated in some rows and not others, as once, few, many or a class when expanded.

D gene: .
clone size: .
J gene: TRBJ2-1
V gene: TRBV7-3
CDR3 length: 16
CDR3 protein: CASSLTGGEYYNEQFF
CDR3 DNA: TGTGCCAGCAGCTTAACAGGGGGGGAGTACTACAATGAGCAGTTCTTC

D gene: TRBD1
clone size: .
J gene: TRBJ2-1
V gene: TRBV20-1
CDR3 length: 16
CDR3 protein: CSARGKPGQLYNEQFF
CDR3 DNA: TGCAGTGCTAGGGGGAAACCGGGACAGCTTTACAATGAGCAGTTCTTC

D gene: .
clone size: few
J gene: TRBJ2-6
V gene: TRBV20-1
CDR3 length: 18
CDR3 protein: CSAKKTGQGASGANVLTF
CDR3 DNA: TGCAGTGCTAAAAAAACTGGACAAGGGGCCTCTGGGGCCAACGTCCTGACTTTC

D gene: .
clone size: .
J gene: TRBJ2-5
V gene: TRBV28
CDR3 length: 15
CDR3 protein: CASRLGSDPGETQYF
CDR3 DNA: TGTGCCAGCAGGCTTGGTAGTGACCCTGGGGAGACCCAGTACTTC

D gene: .
clone size: .
J gene: TRBJ1-2
V gene: TRBV29-1
CDR3 length: 13
CDR3 protein: CSVELGRGYGYTF
CDR3 DNA: TGCAGCGTTGAACTGGGCAGGGGCTATGGCTACACCTTC

D gene: .
clone size: few
J gene: TRBJ2-5
V gene: TRBV29-1
CDR3 length: 12
CDR3 protein: CSVAGLQETQYF
CDR3 DNA: TGCAGCGTAGCCGGCCTCCAAGAGACCCAGTACTTC

D gene: .
clone size: .
J gene: TRBJ2-5
V gene: TRBV13
CDR3 length: 15
CDR3 protein: CASSGRDYGGGGQYF
CDR3 DNA: TGTGCCAGCAGCGGCCGGGACTACGGCGGAGGGGGCCAGTACTTC

D gene: TRBD2
clone size: .
J gene: TRBJ2-1
V gene: TRBV19
CDR3 length: 15
CDR3 protein: CASSKLAGDMNEQFF
CDR3 DNA: TGTGCCAGTAGTAAACTAGCGGGGGATATGAATGAGCAGTTCTTC

D gene: .
clone size: many
J gene: TRBJ2-4
V gene: TRBV29-1
CDR3 length: 16
CDR3 protein: CSVEVYRRGAKNIQYF
CDR3 DNA: TGCAGCGTTGAAGTTTACAGGAGGGGAGCCAAAAACATTCAGTACTTC

D gene: .
clone size: few
J gene: TRBJ2-7
V gene: TRBV20-1
CDR3 length: 13
CDR3 protein: CSASSGSSHEQYF
CDR3 DNA: TGCAGTGCTAGTTCCGGGAGTTCCCACGAGCAGTACTTC

D gene: TRBD1
clone size: .
J gene: TRBJ2-2
V gene: TRBV7-2
CDR3 length: 16
CDR3 protein: CASSSTGGLGTGELFF
CDR3 DNA: TGTGCCAGCAGCTCGACAGGGGGCTTGGGCACCGGGGAGCTGTTTTTT

D gene: TRBD2
clone size: few
J gene: TRBJ2-3
V gene: TRBV7-2
CDR3 length: 16
CDR3 protein: CASTGLAAHDTDTQYF
CDR3 DNA: TGTGCCAGCACGGGGCTAGCGGCCCATGACACAGATACGCAGTATTTT

D gene: TRBD2
clone size: few
J gene: TRBJ2-1
V gene: TRBV20-1
CDR3 length: 14
CDR3 protein: CSAEGTSGYNEQFF
CDR3 DNA: TGCAGTGCGGAAGGGACTAGCGGCTACAATGAGCAGTTCTTC

D gene: TRBD2
clone size: .
J gene: TRBJ2-6
V gene: TRBV2
CDR3 length: 19
CDR3 protein: CASSEGWVAGPSGANVLTF
CDR3 DNA: TGTGCCAGCAGTGAGGGATGGGTAGCGGGCCCCTCTGGGGCCAACGTCCTGACTTTC

D gene: .
clone size: .
J gene: TRBJ2-7
V gene: TRBV4-3
CDR3 length: 16
CDR3 protein: CASSQDFGGVVCEQYF
CDR3 DNA: TGCGCCAGCAGCCAAGATTTTGGGGGAGTGGTATGCGAGCAGTACTTC

D gene: .
clone size: few
J gene: TRBJ2-7
V gene: TRBV28
CDR3 length: 16
CDR3 protein: CASTTLYQDTLYEQYF
CDR3 DNA: TGTGCCAGCACCACTTTATACCAGGACACTCTCTACGAGCAGTACTTC

D gene: .
clone size: .
J gene: TRBJ1-5
V gene: TRBV20-1
CDR3 length: 14
CDR3 protein: CSARDWGGNQPQHF
CDR3 DNA: TGCAGTGCTAGAGACTGGGGGGGCAATCAGCCCCAGCATTTT

D gene: .
clone size: .
J gene: TRBJ2-1
V gene: TRBV24-1
CDR3 length: 13
CDR3 protein: CATSDRAIVEQFF
CDR3 DNA: TGTGCCACCAGTGACCGTGCCATCGTAGAGCAGTTCTTC

D gene: .
clone size: few
J gene: TRBJ2-3
V gene: TRBV4-1
CDR3 length: 15
CDR3 protein: CASSQDRGHTDTQYF
CDR3 DNA: TGCGCCAGCAGCCAAGATCGTGGACACACAGATACGCAGTATTTT

D gene: .
clone size: once
J gene: TRBJ1-1
V gene: TRBV7-2
CDR3 length: 15
CDR3 protein: CASSFRIGRNTEAFF
CDR3 DNA: TGTGCCAGCAGCTTTCGTATCGGGAGGAACACTGAAGCTTTCTTT

D gene: .
clone size: .
J gene: TRBJ1-4
V gene: TRBV6-1
CDR3 length: 15
CDR3 protein: CASRLDRLPNEKLFF
CDR3 DNA: TGTGCCAGCAGACTGGATCGATTGCCTAATGAAAAACTGTTTTTT

D gene: .
clone size: .
J gene: TRBJ1-5
V gene: TRBV6-2/TRBV6-3
CDR3 length: 15
CDR3 protein: CASRSTGGSNQPQHF
CDR3 DNA: TGTGCCAGCAGATCCACCGGCGGGAGCAATCAGCCCCAGCATTTT

D gene: .
clone size: .
J gene: TRBJ2-5
V gene: TRBV7-2
CDR3 length: 13
CDR3 protein: CASSPLVGETQYF
CDR3 DNA: TGTGCCAGCAGCCCTCTAGTGGGGGAGACCCAGTACTTC

D gene: .
clone size: .
J gene: TRBJ1-4
V gene: TRBV7-9
CDR3 length: 15
CDR3 protein: CASSTRQPTNEKLFF
CDR3 DNA: TGTGCCAGCAGCACCCGACAGCCCACTAATGAAAAACTGTTTTTT

D gene: TRBD1
clone size: few
J gene: TRBJ2-5
V gene: TRBV6-5
CDR3 length: 15
CDR3 protein: CASRGGQELQETQYF
CDR3 DNA: TGTGCCAGCAGAGGAGGACAGGAGCTCCAAGAGACCCAGTACTTC

D gene: .
clone size: few
J gene: TRBJ2-5
V gene: TRBV18
CDR3 length: 14
CDR3 protein: CASSPIRDQETQYF
CDR3 DNA: TGTGCCAGCTCACCTATAAGGGACCAAGAGACCCAGTACTTC

D gene: TRBD1
clone size: few
J gene: TRBJ2-7
V gene: TRBV10-3
CDR3 length: 15
CDR3 protein: CAISPGQGLVYEQYF
CDR3 DNA: TGTGCCATCAGCCCCGGACAGGGGCTCGTCTACGAGCAGTACTTC

D gene: .
clone size: few
J gene: TRBJ2-3
V gene: TRBV29-1
CDR3 length: 11
CDR3 protein: CSVLGGRTQYF
CDR3 DNA: TGCAGCGTCCTGGGGGGACGTACGCAGTATTTT

D gene: TRBD1
clone size: few
J gene: TRBJ2-1
V gene: TRBV5-1
CDR3 length: 14
CDR3 protein: CASSFQGAQGEQFF
CDR3 DNA: TGCGCCAGCAGCTTCCAGGGGGCCCAGGGTGAGCAGTTCTTC

D gene: TRBD1
clone size: few
J gene: TRBJ1-2
V gene: TRBV5-1
CDR3 length: 14
CDR3 protein: CASSLGDRGLGYTF
CDR3 DNA: TGCGCCAGCAGCTTGGGGGACAGGGGGCTTGGCTACACCTTC

D gene: .
clone size: few
J gene: TRBJ1-5
V gene: TRBV7-2
CDR3 length: 16
CDR3 protein: CASSLGLPGGNQPQHF
CDR3 DNA: TGTGCCAGCAGCTTAGGATTGCCAGGGGGCAATCAGCCCCAGCATTTT

D gene: .
clone size: few
J gene: TRBJ2-7
V gene: TRBV7-3
CDR3 length: 13
CDR3 protein: CASSEDGNYEQYF
CDR3 DNA: TGTGCCAGCAGCGAAGACGGAAACTACGAGCAGTACTTC